This TCR beta chain originates from a study of blood T cell repertoires in COVID-19. Looking at the study overall: COVID-19 samples, acute and convalescent, were from the United States, Italy and Spain.

V was pared by 4 bases and J by 2 bases, with 14 bases between. Germline CDR1 and CDR2: KGHDR and SFDVKD. The CDR3 totals 16 residues. Original processing methods: Estimation of nucleated cell counts was performed using reference gene primer amplification. Produced via immunoSEQ multiplex PCR; TCRdb's table is partial and in-frame only. The V and J calls and the clone size are those of that table, but D and trimming were determined from the DNA. The table records roughly 250,000 clones, 88% of them present only once. The rearrangement links TRBV24-1 to TRBJ2-1, with TRBD1 as a possible D gene (6 bases). The TCR sequence derives from a woman aged 35 to 49 who had recovered from COVID-19. The sequenced sample was peripheral blood. CDR3 in DNA: TGTGCCACCAGTGACCCGCAGGGGATCGCCTACAATGAGCAGTTCTTC. Translation: CATSDPQGIAYNEQFF.